This TCR beta chain is from a study of T cell repertoires in cytomegalovirus infection. Turning to the study itself: Based on public TCR beta signatures, there were indications of CMV infection and of a matching HLA type. Overall study results and limits: Ex vivo, HLA-C-restricted CMV-specific TCR beta clonotypes prevailed over the rest of the response.

On this clonotype itself: The antigen remains unidentified.

In TCRdb, the reads were re-called with MiXCR into one record per CDR3 protein. This table has about 830,000 distinct CDR3 sequences, less than 35% appearing once. The CDR3 is made up of 13 amino acids. Germline values: CDR1 MNHEY, CDR2 SVGAGI. The trim removed 7 bases at V and 3 bases at J, leaving 2 bases unmatched. V gene TRBV6-5 combines with J gene TRBJ1-2; the match to TRBD1 covers 10 bases. The origin of this receptor is a human donor in good health (CMV status not recorded). Some clones in this sample may be carry-over from other donors' samples. The specimen was cultured CD8+ T cells from PBMCs, collected from culture after CMV antigen stimulation. CDR3 sequence reads: CASMGQGHYGYTF. Here the CDR3 DNA reads TGTGCCAGCATGGGACAGGGGCACTATGGCTACACCTTC.